This TCR beta chain was retrieved from a study of blood T cell repertoires in COVID-19. Overall study context: Italy, Spain and the United States were the sources of the convalescent and acute COVID-19 samples. Sample material is recorded as cDNA or gDNA derived from T cells, B-cell-depleted T cells, or PBMCs.

V lost 4 bases and J lost 0; bases outside the gene matches: 2. This CDR3 is 15 amino acids long. Germline values: CDR1 MRHNA, CDR2 SNTAGT. There are many counts of this clone. As originally analysed: By means of reference gene primer amplification, nucleated cell counts were estimated. The assay was immunoSEQ multiplex PCR, and TCRdb's table has in-frame clones only and misses some. D and trimming were read from the DNA, whereas the V and J calls and clone size are those reported in that table. The data show some 200,000 clones, under 90% seen once. The material sequenced was peripheral blood. The sequence derives from a man aged 30 to 39 with active or convalescent COVID-19. This sequence joins TRBV6-4 and TRBJ2-3; 9 nucleotides line up with TRBD2. The CDR3 coding sequence is TGTGCCAGCAGTGGGACTAGCGCTAGCACAGATACGCAGTATTTT. This encodes CASSGTSASTDTQYF.